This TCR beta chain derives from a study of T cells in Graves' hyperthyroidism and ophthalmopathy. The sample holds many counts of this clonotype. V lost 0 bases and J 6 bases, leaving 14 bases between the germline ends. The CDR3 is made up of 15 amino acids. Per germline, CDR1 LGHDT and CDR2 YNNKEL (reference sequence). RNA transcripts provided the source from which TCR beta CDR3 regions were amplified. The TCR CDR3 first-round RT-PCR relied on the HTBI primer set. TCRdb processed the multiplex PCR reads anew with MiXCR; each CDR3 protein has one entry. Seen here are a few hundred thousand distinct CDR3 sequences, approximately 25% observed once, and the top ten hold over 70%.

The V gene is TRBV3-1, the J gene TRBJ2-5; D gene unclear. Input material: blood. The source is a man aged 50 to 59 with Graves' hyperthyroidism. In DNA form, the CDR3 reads TGTGCCAGCAGCCAAGATGTAGTCCCCTTCCAGACCCAGTACTTC. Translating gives CASSQDVVPFQTQYF.